This T cell receptor (beta chain) stems from a study of PD-1 blockade in classical Hodgkin lymphoma. After autologous stem cell transplantation all patients relapsed, and prior brentuximab vedotin exposure differed between cohorts. This CDR3 is built from 16 residues. Germline lookup yields CDR1 LNHDA and CDR2 SQIVND (reference sequence). V lost 5 bases, J lost 0 bases, and 11 bases lay in between. TCRdb keeps only in-frame clones here, not all; method: immunoSEQ multiplex PCR. The sample lists under 20,000 clones; roughly 84% were seen once. The sequencing used peripheral blood mononuclear cells (PBMCs), collected at baseline. V and J are TRBV19 and TRBJ2-6; tentative D call: TRBD1 (6 bases). The TCR comes from a human donor with classical Hodgkin lymphoma. This CDR3 reads CASSSTGRSGANVLTF. The CDR3 region has the DNA TGTGCCAGTAGTTCCACAGGGCGCTCTGGGGCCAACGTCCTGACTTTC.